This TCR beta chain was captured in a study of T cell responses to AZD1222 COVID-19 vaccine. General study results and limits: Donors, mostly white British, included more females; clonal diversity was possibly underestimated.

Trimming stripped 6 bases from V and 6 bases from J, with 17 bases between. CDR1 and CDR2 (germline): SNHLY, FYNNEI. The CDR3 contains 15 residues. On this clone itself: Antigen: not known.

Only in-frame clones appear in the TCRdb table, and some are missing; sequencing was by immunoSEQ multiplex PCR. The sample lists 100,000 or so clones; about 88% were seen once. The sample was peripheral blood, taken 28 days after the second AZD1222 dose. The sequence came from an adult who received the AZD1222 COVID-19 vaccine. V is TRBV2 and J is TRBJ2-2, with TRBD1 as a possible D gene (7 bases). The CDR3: CASSPTEGAPGELFF. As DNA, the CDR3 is TGTGCCAGCAGCCCAACGGAGGGGGCCCCCGGGGAGCTGTTTTTT.